A selection of T cell receptor beta chains follows, all from one sample in a study of T cells in Graves' hyperthyroidism and ophthalmopathy. Via MiXCR, TCRdb re-called the multiplex PCR reads, giving one row per CDR3 protein. Of a few hundred thousand distinct CDR3 sequences in the sample, about 45% were seen once. The source material was peripheral blood or thyroid tissue (not recorded which). The receptor set was obtained from an adult woman with Graves' disease, either hyperthyroidism or ophthalmopathy (not recorded which). Each CDR3 is given with its conserved first and last residue. D genes are given only for firm matches. Size values are once, few and many counts, or a class for expanded clones, and some rows have none.

NA,TRBV30,many,TRBJ1-6,CAWSVRGGPPLHF,TGTGCCTGGAGTGTACGTGGAGGCCCACCCCTCCACTTT
NA,TRBV9,many,TRBJ1-1,CASSVGPLNTEAFF,TGTGCCAGCAGCGTAGGCCCCTTGAACACTGAAGCTTTCTTT
NA,TRBV20-1,many,TRBJ2-2,CSAEGQTGIGELFF,TGCAGTGCCGAAGGACAAACAGGGATCGGGGAGCTGTTTTTT
NA,TRBV5-1,many,TRBJ2-2,CASSGGTAGLNTGELFF,TGCGCCAGCAGCGGCGGGACAGCGGGATTGAACACCGGGGAGCTGTTTTTT
NA,TRBV7-2,many,TRBJ2-5,CASSPGRIETQYF,TGTGCCAGCAGCCCTGGACGGATAGAGACCCAGTACTTC
NA,TRBV7-8,NA,TRBJ2-5,CASSLAPRKQETQYF,TGTGCCAGCAGCTTAGCGCCGAGGAAACAAGAGACCCAGTACTTC
NA,TRBV2,many,TRBJ1-1,CATVGILGAEAFF,TGTGCCACCGTAGGCATTTTGGGGGCTGAAGCTTTCTTT
TRBD1,TRBV6-1,few,TRBJ1-5,CASSRGGGTNQPQHF,TGTGCCAGCAGCAGGGGGGGGGGTACCAATCAGCCCCAGCATTTT
NA,TRBV11-1,NA,TRBJ2-3,CASSRRYGGTDTQYF,TGTGCCAGCAGCCGCCGCTACGGGGGAACAGATACGCAGTATTTT
NA,TRBV20-1,many,TRBJ1-1,CSAFENTEAFF,TGCAGTGCCTTCGAGAACACTGAAGCTTTCTTT
NA,TRBV15,many,TRBJ2-5,CATKLNGQSQETQYF,TGTGCCACCAAATTGAACGGACAGTCCCAAGAGACCCAGTACTTC
NA,TRBV7-9,many,TRBJ1-5,CASSLGGGSNQPQHF,TGTGCCAGCAGCTTAGGGGGAGGAAGCAATCAGCCCCAGCATTTT
NA,TRBV5-1,many,TRBJ1-2,CASSEQGGLLDGYGYTF,TGCGCCAGCAGCGAACAGGGAGGGCTACTAGACGGCTATGGCTACACCTTC
NA,TRBV12-3/TRBV12-4,many,TRBJ2-7,CASTLGVAYYEQYF,TGTGCCAGCACCTTAGGGGTCGCGTACTACGAGCAGTACTTC
NA,TRBV24-1,many,TRBJ1-5,CATSDLNSQHF,TGTGCCACCAGTGATTTGAACTCCCAGCATTTT
NA,TRBV29-1,once,TRBJ1-2,CSVLSGKEVYGYTF,TGCAGCGTTCTCTCAGGGAAGGAGGTCTATGGCTACACCTTC
NA,TRBV19,NA,TRBJ1-1,CARRGNTEAFF,TGTGCCAGACGCGGAAACACTGAAGCTTTCTTT
NA,TRBV5-1,NA,TRBJ1-2,CASSLGGGVDGYTF,TGCGCCAGCAGCTTGGGCGGGGGCGTTGATGGCTACACCTTC
NA,TRBV12-3/TRBV12-4,once,TRBJ1-1,CASMLRANTEAFF,TGTGCCAGCATGCTGAGGGCGAACACTGAAGCTTTCTTT
TRBD2,TRBV5-1,many,TRBJ2-5,CASKGVAGEETQYF,TGCGCCAGCAAGGGGGTAGCGGGAGAAGAGACCCAGTACTTC
NA,TRBV15,NA,TRBJ1-5,CATSRDRGEGGNQPQHF,TGTGCCACCAGCAGAGATCGCGGGGAGGGAGGGAATCAGCCCCAGCATTTT
NA,TRBV2,NA,TRBJ1-5,CASSPPPGPDHHGNQPQHF,TGTGCCAGCTCGCCCCCCCCCGGGCCGGACCATCATGGCAATCAGCCCCAGCATTTT
NA,TRBV28,many,TRBJ1-2,CASSQSGYTF,TGTGCCAGCAGTCAAAGCGGCTACACCTTC
TRBD1,TRBV4-1,few,TRBJ2-5,CASSPQPGQVWSQYF,TGCGCCAGCAGCCCACAACCGGGACAGGTGTGGTCCCAGTACTTC
TRBD2,TRBV29-1,few,TRBJ2-3,CSVALLAVGGDTQYF,TGCAGCGTTGCTTTACTAGCGGTGGGGGGGGATACGCAGTATTTT